These 11 T cell receptor beta chains were all obtained from the same sample, sequenced in a study of cytomegalovirus exposure and HLA in healthy donors. TCRdb keeps only in-frame clones here, not all; method: immunoSEQ multiplex PCR. This table holds about 280,000 clones, just over 85% found once. The sample consisted of PBMCs. Receptors were obtained from a woman aged 18-35 years in good health and CMV-seronegative.

J is TRBJ1-2 and V is TRBV19; 9 bases map to TRBD1. V trimming: 5 bases; J trimming: 2 bases; junction bases outside the gene matches: 3. From germline, CDR1 is LNHDA and CDR2 SQIVND (reference sequence). The CDR3 sequence is 14 residues long. The CDR3 nucleotides read TGTGCCAGTAGTGCCGACAGGGGGAACTATGGCTACACCTTC. Its protein is CASSADRGNYGYTF.

The DNA for the CDR3 is TGTGCCAGCAGCTTACGCTCCGGACAGCCGAACACTGAAGCTTTCTTT. It encodes CASSLRSGQPNTEAFF. The chain recombines TRBV7-9 with TRBJ1-1; a possible D gene is TRBD1 (6 bases). V gave up 2 bases and J gave up 1 base, with 14 bases separating them. The length of the CDR3 is 16 residues. Per germline, CDR1 SEHNR and CDR2 FQNEAQ (reference sequence).

The chain uses TRBV25-1 and TRBJ2-3; 8 bases align to TRBD2. Losses at the gene ends were 7 bases for V and 1 base for J; bases not matched to a gene: 4. The CDR3 covers 14 residues. CDR1 is MGHDK and CDR2 is SYGVNS in the germline V gene. The CDR3 nucleotides are TGTGCCAGCATCCCAGCGGGGGGCACAGATACGCAGTATTTT. This encodes CASIPAGGTDTQYF.

The rearrangement joins TRBV9 to TRBJ2-1; tentative D call: TRBD2 (5 bases). The CDR3 totals 14 residues. The ends were cut back, 6 bases at V and 6 bases at J, with 16 bases in the middle. Germline CDR1 is SGDLS and CDR2 is YYNGEE. The CDR3 loop is CASTVGSLSNEQFF. The CDR3 DNA reads as TGTGCCAGCACCGTGGGGAGTCTTTCCAATGAGCAGTTCTTC.

The genes are TRBV19 and TRBJ1-5, with D perhaps matching TRBD1 (6 bases). CDR1 is LNHDA and CDR2 is SQIVND in the germline V gene (reference sequence). The CDR3 contains 15 residues. V gave up 3 bases and J gave up 1 base, with 10 bases separating them. This CDR3 reads CASSMDSLSNQPQHF. The DNA for the CDR3 is TGTGCCAGTAGTATGGACAGCCTAAGCAATCAGCCCCAGCATTTT.

The sample holds one count of this clone. The chain combines TRBV7-8 with TRBJ2-1, with TRBD2 identical over 12 bases. CDR1 and CDR2 (germline): SGHVS, FQNEAQ. V lost 4 bases to trimming and J lost 0 bases; unmatched junction nucleotides: 7. This CDR3 is built from 18 residues. This CDR3 is CASSWGLAGGSSYNEQFF. CDR3 sequence (DNA): TGTGCCAGCAGCTGGGGCCTAGCGGGGGGGAGCTCCTACAATGAGCAGTTCTTC.

CDR3 sequence reads: CASIRRGAEAFF. CDR3 in DNA: TGTGCCAGCATACGCAGGGGGGCTGAAGCTTTCTTT. The chain couples TRBV6-5 to TRBJ1-1, with 7 positions matching TRBD1. Germline CDR1 MNHEY, CDR2 SVGAGI. Unmatched junction bases numbered 5, after V lost 7 bases and J lost 6 bases. The CDR3 is made up of 12 amino acids.

The chain is built from TRBV30 and TRBJ2-1; TRBD2 aligns across 11 bases. Germline V gene lookup returns CDR1 GTSNPN and CDR2 SVGIG (reference sequence). This CDR3 is built from 20 residues. Trimming cost V 0 bases and J 1 base; bases outside gene matches: 14. Here the CDR3 DNA reads TGTGCCTGGAGTGTAGCATTTCCCCTCCTAGCGGGGGGTTCCTACAATGAGCAGTTCTTC. Amino acids: CAWSVAFPLLAGGSYNEQFF.

The chain joins TRBV18 to TRBJ2-7; 7 bases fit TRBD1. The CDR3 is made up of 13 amino acids. With V trimmed by 3 bases and J by 5 bases, 4 bases remained unmatched. Per the germline V gene, CDR1 is KGHSH and CDR2 is LQKENI. Written as DNA, the CDR3 is TGTGCCAGCTCACCTGGGACAGTTGACGAGCAGTACTTC. Protein sequence: CASSPGTVDEQYF.

In DNA, the CDR3 is TGTGCCAGCAGCTCTCAGAGACGGAGCGAGCAGTACTTC. This gives the protein CASSSQRRSEQYF. The gene calls are TRBV5-8 and TRBJ2-7, with unresolved D. CDR3 length: 13 amino acids. Germline V CDR1 and CDR2: SGHTS, YDEGEE. The V gene lost 3 bases and the J gene lost 6 bases, with 13 bases spanning the gap.

The V call is TRBV9, the J call TRBJ2-7; perhaps TRBD2 as D (6 bases). Trimming stripped 1 base from V and 3 bases from J, with 14 bases between. Germline assignment: CDR1 SGDLS and CDR2 YYNGEE. The CDR3 totals 15 residues. CDR3 nucleotides: TGTGCCAGCAGCGTATCCGTGGGGCGGGACTACGAGCAGTACTTC. Translated, it gives CASSVSVGRDYEQYF.